Sequencing of this T cell receptor beta chain was carried out in a study of post-analysis software for immune sequencing data. General study points: About five TRBV segments were more frequent in patients than controls; TRBV5-6, TRBV5-1 and TRBV20-1 belonged to this group. The F measure placed samples prepared in the same batch into strongly shared clusters. Those with multiple sclerosis, the patient group, showed significantly lower normalized Chao1 diversity than controls.

There are 15 residues in the CDR3. Trimming left V 6 bases short and J 0 bases short, with 11 bases between. CDR1 is SGHTA, CDR2 FQGNSA, per germline. The TCR beta cDNA libraries carried unique molecular identifiers. TCRdb independently ran MiXCR on the PCR reads; one entry per CDR3 protein. The profile shows fewer than 850,000 distinct CDR3 sequences, roughly 30% of them singletons. As to this clonotype: The antigen is not known.

The sequence derives from a girl aged 10-17 years with multiple sclerosis. The chain has TRBV7-2 and TRBJ2-2; maybe TRBD2 (7 bases). Sequenced sample: blood. CDR3 DNA sequence: TGTGCCAGCAGAGGGGGGAGGGCGAACACCGGGGAGCTGTTTTTT. Its translation is CASRGGRANTGELFF.